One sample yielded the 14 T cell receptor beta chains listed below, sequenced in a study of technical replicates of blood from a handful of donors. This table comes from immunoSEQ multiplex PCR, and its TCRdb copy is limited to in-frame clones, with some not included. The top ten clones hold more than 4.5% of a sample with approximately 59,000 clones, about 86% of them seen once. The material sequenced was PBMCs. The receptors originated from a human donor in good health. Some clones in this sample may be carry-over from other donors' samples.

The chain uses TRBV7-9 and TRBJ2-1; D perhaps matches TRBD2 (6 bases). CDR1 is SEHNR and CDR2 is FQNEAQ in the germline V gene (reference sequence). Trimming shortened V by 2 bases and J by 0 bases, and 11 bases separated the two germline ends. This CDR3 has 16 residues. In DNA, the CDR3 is TGTGCCAGCAGCTTATTCGTCGGGGGCTCCTACAATGAGCAGTTCTTC. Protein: CASSLFVGGSYNEQFF.

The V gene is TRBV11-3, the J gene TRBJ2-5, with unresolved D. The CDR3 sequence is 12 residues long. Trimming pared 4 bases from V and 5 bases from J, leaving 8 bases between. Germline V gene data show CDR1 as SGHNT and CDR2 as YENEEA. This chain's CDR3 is CASSSYSETQYF. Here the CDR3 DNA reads TGTGCCAGCAGCTCCTATAGCGAGACCCAGTACTTC.

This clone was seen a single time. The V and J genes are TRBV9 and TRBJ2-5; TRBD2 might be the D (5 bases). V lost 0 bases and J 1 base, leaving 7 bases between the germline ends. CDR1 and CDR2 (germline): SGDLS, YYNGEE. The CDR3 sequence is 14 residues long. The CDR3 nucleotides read TGTGCCAGCAGCGTAGGTGGGAGCCAAGAGACCCAGTACTTC. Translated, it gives CASSVGGSQETQYF.

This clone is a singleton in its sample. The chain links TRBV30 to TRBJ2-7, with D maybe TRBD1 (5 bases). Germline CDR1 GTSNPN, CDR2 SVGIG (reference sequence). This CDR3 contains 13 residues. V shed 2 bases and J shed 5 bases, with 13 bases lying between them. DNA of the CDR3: TGTGCCTGGAGTAGGCAGGGCAGGGACGAGCAGTACTTC. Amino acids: CAWSRQGRDEQYF.

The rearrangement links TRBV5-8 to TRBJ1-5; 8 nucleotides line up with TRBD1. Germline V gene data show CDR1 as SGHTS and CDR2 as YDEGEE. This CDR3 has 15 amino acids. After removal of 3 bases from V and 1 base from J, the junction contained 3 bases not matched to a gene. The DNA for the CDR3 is TGTGCCAGCAGCTCGGGACAGGCAAGCAATCAGCCCCAGCATTTT. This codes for CASSSGQASNQPQHF.

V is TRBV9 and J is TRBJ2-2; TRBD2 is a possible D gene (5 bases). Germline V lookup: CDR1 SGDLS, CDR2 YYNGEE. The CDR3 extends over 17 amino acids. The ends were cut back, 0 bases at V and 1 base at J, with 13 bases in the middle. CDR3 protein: CASSVAGGRQNTGELFF. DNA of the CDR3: TGTGCCAGCAGCGTAGCAGGCGGGCGACAGAACACCGGGGAGCTGTTTTTT.

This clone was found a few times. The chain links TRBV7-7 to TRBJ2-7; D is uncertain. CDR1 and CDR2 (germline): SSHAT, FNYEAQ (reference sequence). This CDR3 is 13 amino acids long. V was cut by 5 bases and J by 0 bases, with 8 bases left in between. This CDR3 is CASSHGPSYEQYF. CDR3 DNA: TGTGCCAGCAGCCATGGGCCCTCCTACGAGCAGTACTTC.

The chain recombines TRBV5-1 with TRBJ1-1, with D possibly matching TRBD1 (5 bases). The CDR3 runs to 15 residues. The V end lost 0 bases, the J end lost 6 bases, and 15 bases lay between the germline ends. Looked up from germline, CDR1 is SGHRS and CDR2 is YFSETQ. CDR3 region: CASSLEGYTESEAFF. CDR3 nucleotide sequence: TGCGCCAGCAGCTTGGAGGGGTATACAGAATCTGAAGCTTTCTTT.

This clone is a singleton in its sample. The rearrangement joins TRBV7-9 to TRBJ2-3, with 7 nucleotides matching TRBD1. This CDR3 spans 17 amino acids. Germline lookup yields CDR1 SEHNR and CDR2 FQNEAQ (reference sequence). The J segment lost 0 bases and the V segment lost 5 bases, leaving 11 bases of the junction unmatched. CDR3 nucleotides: TGTGCCAGCAGCCTCGACAACAGGGGCCCTAGCACAGATACGCAGTATTTT. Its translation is CASSLDNRGPSTDTQYF. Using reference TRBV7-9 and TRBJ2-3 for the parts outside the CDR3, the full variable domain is DTGVSQNPRHKITKRGQNVTFRCDPISEHNRLYWYRQTLGQGPEFLTYFQNEAQLEKSRLLSDRFSAERPKGSFSTLEIQRTEQGDSAMYLCASSLDNRGPSTDTQYFGPGTRLTVL.

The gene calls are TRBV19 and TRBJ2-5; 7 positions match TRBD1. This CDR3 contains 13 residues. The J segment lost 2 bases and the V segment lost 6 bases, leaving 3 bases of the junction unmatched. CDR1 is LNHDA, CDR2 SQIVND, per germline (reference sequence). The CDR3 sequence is CASRMGQQETQYF. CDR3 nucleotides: TGTGCCAGTAGGATGGGACAGCAAGAGACCCAGTACTTC.

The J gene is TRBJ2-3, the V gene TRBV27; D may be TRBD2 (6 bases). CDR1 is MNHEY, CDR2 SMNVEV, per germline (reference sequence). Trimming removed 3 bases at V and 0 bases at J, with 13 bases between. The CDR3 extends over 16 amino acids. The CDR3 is CASSFQGGTSTDTQYF. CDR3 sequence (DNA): TGTGCCAGCAGTTTTCAGGGCGGGACTAGCACAGATACGCAGTATTTT.

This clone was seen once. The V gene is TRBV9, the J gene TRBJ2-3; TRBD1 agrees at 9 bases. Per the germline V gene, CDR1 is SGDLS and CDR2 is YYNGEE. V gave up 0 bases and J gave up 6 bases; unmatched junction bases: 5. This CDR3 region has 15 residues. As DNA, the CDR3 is TGTGCCAGCAGCGTAGGTGGACAGGGGCCCGATACGCAGTATTTT. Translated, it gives CASSVGGQGPDTQYF.

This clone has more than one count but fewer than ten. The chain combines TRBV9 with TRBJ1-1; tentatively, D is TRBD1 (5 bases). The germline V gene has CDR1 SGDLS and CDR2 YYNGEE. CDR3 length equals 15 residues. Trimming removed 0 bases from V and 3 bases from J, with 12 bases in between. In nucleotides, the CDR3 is TGTGCCAGCAGCGTAGACAGGACGTGGGACACTGAAGCTTTCTTT. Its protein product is CASSVDRTWDTEAFF.

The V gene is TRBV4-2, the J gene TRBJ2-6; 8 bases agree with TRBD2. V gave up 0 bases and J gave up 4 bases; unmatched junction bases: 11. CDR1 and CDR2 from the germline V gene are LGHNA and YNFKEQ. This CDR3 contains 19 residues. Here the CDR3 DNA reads TGTGCCAGCAGCCAAGATCAAGGAGCGGGAGCTGGGGGGGCCAACGTCCTGACTTTC. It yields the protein CASSQDQGAGAGGANVLTF.